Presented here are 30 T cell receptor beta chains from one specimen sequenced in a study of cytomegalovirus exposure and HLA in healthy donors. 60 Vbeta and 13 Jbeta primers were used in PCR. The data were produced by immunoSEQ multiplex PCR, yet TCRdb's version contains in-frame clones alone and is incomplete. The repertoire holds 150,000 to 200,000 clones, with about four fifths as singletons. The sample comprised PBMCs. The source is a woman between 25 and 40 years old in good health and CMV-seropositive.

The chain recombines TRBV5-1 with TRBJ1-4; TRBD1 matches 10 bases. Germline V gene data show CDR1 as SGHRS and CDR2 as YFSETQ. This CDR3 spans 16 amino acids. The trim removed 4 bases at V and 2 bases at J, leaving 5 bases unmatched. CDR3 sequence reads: CASSPGQGRTNEKLFF. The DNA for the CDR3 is TGCGCCAGCAGCCCGGGACAGGGGAGGACTAATGAAAAACTGTTTTTT.

As DNA, the CDR3 is TGTGCCAGTAGTATCGTAACAGGGACGGTCTATGGCTACACCTTC. Amino acids: CASSIVTGTVYGYTF. The J gene is TRBJ1-2, the V gene TRBV19; the D gene is possibly TRBD1 (6 bases). Germline V gene sequence: CDR1 LNHDA, CDR2 SQIVND (reference sequence). CDR3 length equals 15 residues. V was trimmed by 3 bases and J by 4 bases, leaving 15 bases between them.

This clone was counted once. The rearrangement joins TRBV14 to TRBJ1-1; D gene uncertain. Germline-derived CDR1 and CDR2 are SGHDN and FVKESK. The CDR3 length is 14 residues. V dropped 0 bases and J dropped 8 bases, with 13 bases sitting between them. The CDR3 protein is CASSQEAWRREAFF. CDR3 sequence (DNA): TGTGCCAGCAGCCAAGAGGCGTGGAGGCGGGAAGCTTTCTTT.

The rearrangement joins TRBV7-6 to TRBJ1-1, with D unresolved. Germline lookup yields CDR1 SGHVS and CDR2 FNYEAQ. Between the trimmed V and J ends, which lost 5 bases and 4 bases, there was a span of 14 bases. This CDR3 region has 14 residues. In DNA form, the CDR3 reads TGTGCCAGCAGCAAGAGGGAGAGTGGCACTGAAGCTTTCTTT. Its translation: CASSKRESGTEAFF.

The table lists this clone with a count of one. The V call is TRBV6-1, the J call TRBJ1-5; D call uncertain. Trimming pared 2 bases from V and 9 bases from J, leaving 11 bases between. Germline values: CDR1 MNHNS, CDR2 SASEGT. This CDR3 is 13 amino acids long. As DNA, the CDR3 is TGTGCCAGCAGTGAAAGTGCGTCAGGGCCCCAGCATTTT. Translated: CASSESASGPQHF.

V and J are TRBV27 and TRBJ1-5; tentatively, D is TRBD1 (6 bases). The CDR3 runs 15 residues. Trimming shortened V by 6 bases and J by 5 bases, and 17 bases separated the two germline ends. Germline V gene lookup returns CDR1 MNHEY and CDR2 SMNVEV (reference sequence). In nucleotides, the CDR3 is TGTGCCAGCAGGGGGAACGACAGGCCGTATCAGCCCCAGCATTTT. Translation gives CASRGNDRPYQPQHF.

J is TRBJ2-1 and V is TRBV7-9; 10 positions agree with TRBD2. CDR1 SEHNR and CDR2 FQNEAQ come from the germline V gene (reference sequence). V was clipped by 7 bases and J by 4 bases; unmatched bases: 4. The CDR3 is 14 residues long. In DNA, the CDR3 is TGTGCCAGCAAGGGGACTAGCGTATACAATGAGCAGTTCTTC. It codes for CASKGTSVYNEQFF. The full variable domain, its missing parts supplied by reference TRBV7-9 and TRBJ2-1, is DTGVSQNPRHKITKRGQNVTFRCDPISEHNRLYWYRQTLGQGPEFLTYFQNEAQLEKSRLLSDRFSAERPKGSFSTLEIQRTEQGDSAMYLCASKGTSVYNEQFFGPGTRLTVL.

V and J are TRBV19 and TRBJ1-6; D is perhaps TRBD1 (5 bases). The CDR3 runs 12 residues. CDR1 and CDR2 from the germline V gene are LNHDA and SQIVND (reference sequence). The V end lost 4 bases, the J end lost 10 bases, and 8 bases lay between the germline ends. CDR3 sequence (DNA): TGTGCCAGTAGTAATGGGGGGTCACCCCTCCACTTT. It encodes CASSNGGSPLHF.

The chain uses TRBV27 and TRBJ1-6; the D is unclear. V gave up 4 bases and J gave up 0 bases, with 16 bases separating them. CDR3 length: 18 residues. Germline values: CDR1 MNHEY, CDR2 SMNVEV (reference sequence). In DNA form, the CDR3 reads TGTGCCAGCAGTTCAACTAACTTTTTTAGCTCCTATAATTCACCCCTCCACTTT. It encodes CASSSTNFFSSYNSPLHF.

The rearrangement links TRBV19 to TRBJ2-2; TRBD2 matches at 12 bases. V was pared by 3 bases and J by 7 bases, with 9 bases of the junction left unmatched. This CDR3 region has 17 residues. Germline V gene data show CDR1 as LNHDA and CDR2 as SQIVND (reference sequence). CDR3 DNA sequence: TGTGCCAGTAGTATCCCCCTGACTAGCGGGAGAAGCGGGGAGCTGTTTTTT. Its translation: CASSIPLTSGRSGELFF.

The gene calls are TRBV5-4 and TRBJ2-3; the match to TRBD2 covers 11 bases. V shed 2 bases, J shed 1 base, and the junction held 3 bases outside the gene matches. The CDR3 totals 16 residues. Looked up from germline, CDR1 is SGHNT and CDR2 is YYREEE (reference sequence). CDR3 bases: TGTGCCAGCAGCTTTCGACTAGCGGGACGCACAGATACGCAGTATTTT. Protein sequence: CASSFRLAGRTDTQYF.

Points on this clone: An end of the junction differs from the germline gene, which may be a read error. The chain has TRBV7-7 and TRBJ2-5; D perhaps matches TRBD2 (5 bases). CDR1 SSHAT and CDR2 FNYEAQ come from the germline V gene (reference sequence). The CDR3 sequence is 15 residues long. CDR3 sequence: CASSPRAAGWETQYF. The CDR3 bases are TGTGCTAGCAGCCCGCGGGCAGCAGGATGGGAGACCCAGTACTTC.

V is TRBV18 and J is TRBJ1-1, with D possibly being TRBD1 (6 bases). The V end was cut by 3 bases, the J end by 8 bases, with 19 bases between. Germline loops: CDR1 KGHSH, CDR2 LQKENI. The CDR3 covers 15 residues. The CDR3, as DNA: TGTGCCAGCTCACCCATTTTCTCCGGGGACAACGAAGCTTTCTTT. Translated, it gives CASSPIFSGDNEAFF.

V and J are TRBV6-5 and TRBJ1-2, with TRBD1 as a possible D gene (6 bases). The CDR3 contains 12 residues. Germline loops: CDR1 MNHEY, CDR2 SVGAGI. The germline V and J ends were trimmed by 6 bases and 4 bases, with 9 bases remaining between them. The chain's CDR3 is CASSRGAYGYTF. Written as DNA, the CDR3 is TGTGCCAGCAGCCGGGGGGCCTATGGCTACACCTTC.

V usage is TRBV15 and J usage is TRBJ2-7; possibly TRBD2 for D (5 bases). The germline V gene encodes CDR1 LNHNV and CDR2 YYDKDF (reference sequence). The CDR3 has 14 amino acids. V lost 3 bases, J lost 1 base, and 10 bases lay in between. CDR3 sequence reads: CATSRDGNSYEQYF. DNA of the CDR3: TGTGCCACCAGCAGGGACGGGAATTCCTACGAGCAGTACTTC.

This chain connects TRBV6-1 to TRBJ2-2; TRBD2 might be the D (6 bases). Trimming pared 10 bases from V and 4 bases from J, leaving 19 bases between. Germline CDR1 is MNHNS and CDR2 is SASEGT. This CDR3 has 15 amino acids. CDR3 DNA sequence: TGTGCCACCCCCGGAGGGGCGGTGCTCACCGGGGAGCTGTTTTTT. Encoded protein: CATPGGAVLTGELFF.

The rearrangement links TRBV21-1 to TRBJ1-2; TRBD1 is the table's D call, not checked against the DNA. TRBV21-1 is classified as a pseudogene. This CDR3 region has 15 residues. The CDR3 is CASSSPDRDRYGYTF. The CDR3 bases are TGTGCCAGCAGCTCGCCCGACAGGGATCGGTATGGCTACACCTTC.

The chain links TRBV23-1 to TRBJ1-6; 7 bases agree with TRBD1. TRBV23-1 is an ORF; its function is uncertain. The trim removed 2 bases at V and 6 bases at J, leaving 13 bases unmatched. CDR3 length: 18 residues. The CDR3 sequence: CASSQPWNRGGVNSPLHF. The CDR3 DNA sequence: TGCGCCAGCAGTCAACCCTGGAACAGGGGCGGTGTTAATTCACCCCTCCACTTT.

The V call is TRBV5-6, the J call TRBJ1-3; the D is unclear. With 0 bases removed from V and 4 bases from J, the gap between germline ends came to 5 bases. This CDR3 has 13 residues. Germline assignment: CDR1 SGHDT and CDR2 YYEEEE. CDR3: CASSLAGGNTIYF. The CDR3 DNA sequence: TGTGCCAGCAGCTTGGCGGGGGGAAACACCATATATTTT.

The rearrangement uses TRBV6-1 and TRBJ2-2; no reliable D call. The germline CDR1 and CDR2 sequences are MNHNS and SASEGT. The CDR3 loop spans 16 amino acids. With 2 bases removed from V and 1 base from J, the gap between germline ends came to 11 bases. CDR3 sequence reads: CASSEPWSGNTGELFF. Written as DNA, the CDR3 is TGTGCCAGCAGTGAACCATGGTCAGGGAACACCGGGGAGCTGTTTTTT.

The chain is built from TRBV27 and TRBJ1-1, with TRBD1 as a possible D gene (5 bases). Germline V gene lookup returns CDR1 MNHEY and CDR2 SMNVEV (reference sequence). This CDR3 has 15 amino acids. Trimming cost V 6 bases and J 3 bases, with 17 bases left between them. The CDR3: CASRQDSFKDTEAFF. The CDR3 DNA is TGTGCCAGCAGGCAAGACAGCTTCAAGGACACTGAAGCTTTCTTT.

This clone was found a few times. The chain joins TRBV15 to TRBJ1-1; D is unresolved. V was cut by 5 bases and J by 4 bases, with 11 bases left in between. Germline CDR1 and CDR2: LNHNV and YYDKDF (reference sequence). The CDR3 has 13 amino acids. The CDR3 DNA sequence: TGTGCCACCAGCTCAGTTTGGAGCACTGAAGCTTTCTTT. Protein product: CATSSVWSTEAFF. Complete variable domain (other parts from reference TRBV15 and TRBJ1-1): DAMVIQNPRYQVTQFGKPVTLSCSQTLNHNVMYWYQQKSSQAPKLLFHYYDKDFNNEADTPDNFQSRRPNTSFCFLDIRSPGLGDTAMYLCATSSVWSTEAFFGQGTRLTVV.

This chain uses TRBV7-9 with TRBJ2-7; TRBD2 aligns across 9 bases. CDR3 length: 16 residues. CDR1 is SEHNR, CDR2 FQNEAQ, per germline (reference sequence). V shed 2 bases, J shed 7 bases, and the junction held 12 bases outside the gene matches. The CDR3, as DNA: TGTGCCAGCAGCTTAACTAGCGGGTCCTTAGAAAGGGAGCAGTACTTC. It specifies CASSLTSGSLEREQYF.

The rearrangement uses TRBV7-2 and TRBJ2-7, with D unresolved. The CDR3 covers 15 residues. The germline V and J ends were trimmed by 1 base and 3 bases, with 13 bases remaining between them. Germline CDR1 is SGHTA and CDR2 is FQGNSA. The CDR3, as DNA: TGTGCCAGCAGCTTAGGCGTAGCTAAGCTCTACGAGCAGTACTTC. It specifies CASSLGVAKLYEQYF.

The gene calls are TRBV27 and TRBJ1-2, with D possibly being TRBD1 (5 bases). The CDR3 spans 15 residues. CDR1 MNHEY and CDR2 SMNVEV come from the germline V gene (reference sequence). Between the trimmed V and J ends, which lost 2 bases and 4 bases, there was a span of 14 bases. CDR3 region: CASSLLTAGTYGYTF. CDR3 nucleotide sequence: TGTGCCAGCAGTTTACTGACAGCGGGAACCTATGGCTACACCTTC.

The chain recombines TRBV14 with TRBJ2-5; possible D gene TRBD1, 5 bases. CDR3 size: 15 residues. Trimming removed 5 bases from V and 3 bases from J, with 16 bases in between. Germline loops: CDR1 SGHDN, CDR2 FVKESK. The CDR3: CASSAGHQTEETQYF. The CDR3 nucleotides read TGTGCCAGCAGCGCAGGACATCAGACGGAAGAGACCCAGTACTTC.

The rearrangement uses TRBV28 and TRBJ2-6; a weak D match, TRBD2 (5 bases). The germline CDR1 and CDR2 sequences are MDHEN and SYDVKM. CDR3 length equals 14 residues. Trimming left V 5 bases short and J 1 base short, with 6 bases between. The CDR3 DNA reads TGTGCCAGCAGTGAGCGGTCTGGGGCCAACGTCCTGACTTTC. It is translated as CASSERSGANVLTF.

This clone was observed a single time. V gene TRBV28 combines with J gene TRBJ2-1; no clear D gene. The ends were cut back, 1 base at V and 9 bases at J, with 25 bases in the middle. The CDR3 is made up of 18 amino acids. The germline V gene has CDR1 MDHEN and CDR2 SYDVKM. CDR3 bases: TGTGCCAGCAGTTTATACCTTAGCTTTAGTAGTATCGGTGTTGAGCAGTTCTTC. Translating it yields CASSLYLSFSSIGVEQFF.

For the CDR3, the DNA is TGTGCCAGCACCCAGACTAGCGGGAGGGCCGATGAGCAGTTCTTC. Amino acids: CASTQTSGRADEQFF. This chain uses TRBV28 with TRBJ2-1; 14 nucleotides agree with TRBD2. The trim removed 7 bases at V and 8 bases at J, leaving 7 bases unmatched. Germline V gene data show CDR1 as MDHEN and CDR2 as SYDVKM. This CDR3 is 15 amino acids long.

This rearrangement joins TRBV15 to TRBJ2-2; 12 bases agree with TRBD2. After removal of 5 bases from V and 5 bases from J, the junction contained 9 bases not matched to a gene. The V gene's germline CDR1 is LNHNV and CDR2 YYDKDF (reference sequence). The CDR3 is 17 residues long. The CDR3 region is CATSVGLAGSHTGELFF. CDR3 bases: TGTGCCACCAGCGTCGGACTAGCGGGATCACATACCGGGGAGCTGTTTTTT.